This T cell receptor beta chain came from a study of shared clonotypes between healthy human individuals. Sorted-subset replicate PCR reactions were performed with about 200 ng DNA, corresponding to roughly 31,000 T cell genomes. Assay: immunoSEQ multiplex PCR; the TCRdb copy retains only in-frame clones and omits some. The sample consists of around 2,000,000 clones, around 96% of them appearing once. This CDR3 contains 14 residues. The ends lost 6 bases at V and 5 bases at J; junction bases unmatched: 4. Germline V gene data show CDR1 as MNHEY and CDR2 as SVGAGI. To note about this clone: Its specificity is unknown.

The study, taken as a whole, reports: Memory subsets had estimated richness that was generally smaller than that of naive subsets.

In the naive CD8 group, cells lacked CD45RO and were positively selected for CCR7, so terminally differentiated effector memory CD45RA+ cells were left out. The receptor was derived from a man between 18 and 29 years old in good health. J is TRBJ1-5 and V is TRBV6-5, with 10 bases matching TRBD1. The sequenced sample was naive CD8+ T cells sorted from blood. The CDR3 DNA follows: TGTGCCAGCAGCCGGACAGGGGGGGATCAGCCCCAGCATTTT. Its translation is CASSRTGGDQPQHF.